One and the same sample provided the 23 T cell receptor beta chains below, sequenced in a study of blood T cell repertoires in COVID-19. The table came from immunoSEQ multiplex PCR; TCRdb's copy has only in-frame clones and leaves some out. The data contain about 410,000 clones, about nine tenths of them singletons. Sequenced input: PBMCs or T cells enriched from blood (not recorded which). The receptors shown here come from a man younger than 35 who had recovered from COVID-19.

This chain connects TRBV29-1 to TRBJ1-1; D is unclear. Germline lookup yields CDR1 SQVTM and CDR2 ANQGSEA. The CDR3 has 12 amino acids. Trimming took off 7 bases at V and 3 bases at J, with 12 bases between the two ends. The CDR3 here is CSAAAGHTEAFF. The CDR3 coding sequence is TGCAGCGCCGCGGCCGGCCACACTGAAGCTTTCTTT.

The rearrangement uses TRBV10-2 and TRBJ1-1; 7 bases align to TRBD1. Losses at the gene ends were 1 base for V and 4 bases for J; bases not matched to a gene: 6. This CDR3 has 15 amino acids. From germline, CDR1 is WSHSY and CDR2 SAAADI. The CDR3, as DNA: TGCGCCAGCAGTGAGTTTCAGTCAGGGGGCACTGAAGCTTTCTTT. It is translated as CASSEFQSGGTEAFF.

V gene TRBV2 combines with J gene TRBJ1-2; TRBD1 might be the D (6 bases). The CDR3 extends over 14 amino acids. Germline CDR1 reads SNHLY; CDR2 reads FYNNEI. V gave up 4 bases and J gave up 2 bases, with 11 bases separating them. This chain's CDR3 is CASSASRGNYGYTF. The CDR3 DNA follows: TGTGCCAGCAGTGCAAGCAGGGGAAACTATGGCTACACCTTC.

The rearrangement joins TRBV11-2 to TRBJ1-2, with a tentative D call TRBD1 (6 bases). The germline gives CDR1 SGHAT, CDR2 FQNNGV. The V end lost 5 bases, the J end lost 3 bases, and 16 bases lay between the germline ends. The CDR3 extends over 15 amino acids. The CDR3 protein is CASSAPGQRDYGYTF. CDR3 DNA sequence: TGTGCCAGCAGCGCGCCGGGACAAAGAGACTATGGCTACACCTTC.

The CDR3 DNA is TGTGCCAGCAGCCAAGTATCTAGCGGGTTCACAGATACGCAGTATTTT. It is translated as CASSQVSSGFTDTQYF. The chain combines TRBV4-2 with TRBJ2-3; 8 positions agree with TRBD2. CDR1 and CDR2 (germline): LGHNA, YNFKEQ. CDR3 size: 16 residues. V was clipped by 1 base and J by 2 bases; unmatched bases: 5.

The chain joins TRBV3-1 (or the pseudogene TRBV3-2) to TRBJ2-2; 9 bases are shared with TRBD2. V trimming: 4 bases; J trimming: 6 bases; junction bases outside the gene matches: 12. Germline-derived CDR1 and CDR2 are LGHDT and YNNKEL (reference sequence). This CDR3 has 17 residues. The chain's CDR3 is CASSLRGASGTSGELFF. CDR3 coding DNA: TGTGCCAGCAGCCTCAGGGGGGCTAGCGGGACATCCGGGGAGCTGTTTTTT.

The chain's CDR3 is CASSPRSGTLNTEAFF. The CDR3 nucleotides are TGTGCCAGCAGCCCCCGATCCGGGACATTGAACACTGAAGCTTTCTTT. This sequence joins TRBV5-8 and TRBJ1-1; a possible D gene is TRBD1 (6 bases). This CDR3 spans 16 amino acids. Trimming left V 4 bases short and J 0 bases short, with 16 bases between. Germline CDR1 reads SGHTS; CDR2 reads YDEGEE. Filled out from reference TRBV5-8 and TRBJ1-1, the complete variable domain reads EAGVTQSPTHLIKTRGQQATLRCSPISGHTSVYWYQQALGLGLQFLLWYDEGEERNRGNFPPRFSGRQFPNYSSELNVNALELEDSALYLCASSPRSGTLNTEAFFGQGTRLTVV.

V gene TRBV13 combines with J gene TRBJ1-2, with 7 bases lining up with TRBD1. Germline V gives CDR1 PRHDT, CDR2 FYEKMQ (reference sequence). J gave up 0 bases and V 5 bases, and 6 bases lay outside the gene matches. This CDR3 has 15 amino acids. The DNA for the CDR3 is TGTGCCAGCAGCCCCGTGGGGACAGCTAACTATGGCTACACCTTC. This sequence encodes CASSPVGTANYGYTF.

This clone came up a few times. CDR3: CASSTGTVNPDTQYF. In DNA, the CDR3 is TGTGCCAGCAGCACCGGGACAGTGAACCCAGATACGCAGTATTTT. The chain couples TRBV25-1 to TRBJ2-3; the match to TRBD1 covers 7 bases. This CDR3 spans 15 amino acids. Germline V gene lookup returns CDR1 MGHDK and CDR2 SYGVNS. The J segment lost 4 bases and the V segment lost 6 bases, leaving 10 bases of the junction unmatched.

The chain has TRBV27 and TRBJ2-1; the D gene is possibly TRBD2 (5 bases). Trimming took off 3 bases at V and 5 bases at J, with 14 bases between the two ends. This CDR3 region has 15 residues. The germline V gene encodes CDR1 MNHEY and CDR2 SMNVEV (reference sequence). In DNA, the CDR3 is TGTGCCAGCAGTTTTCGGGCTAGCCCAAACAATGAGCAGTTCTTC. Translated: CASSFRASPNNEQFF.

The chain employs TRBV5-1 and TRBJ1-1; a possible D gene is TRBD1 (6 bases). The germline V gene encodes CDR1 SGHRS and CDR2 YFSETQ. The V end lost 2 bases, the J end lost 2 bases, and 13 bases lay between the germline ends. CDR3 length equals 15 residues. As DNA, the CDR3 is TGCGCCAGCAGCTTCTTGGGCGGGGGCAACACTGAAGCTTTCTTT. Amino acid sequence: CASSFLGGGNTEAFF.

V usage is TRBV2 and J usage is TRBJ1-2; D gene uncertain. The V gene's germline CDR1 is SNHLY and CDR2 FYNNEI. The CDR3 extends over 11 amino acids. V lost 7 bases and J lost 6, with 9 bases in between. The CDR3 bases are TGTGCCAGCACCAGAAAAGATGGCTACACCTTC. This codes for CASTRKDGYTF. The whole variable domain, remainder taken from reference TRBV2 and TRBJ1-2, is EPEVTQTPSHQVTQMGQEVILRCVPISNHLYFYWYRQILGQKVEFLVSFYNNEISEKSEIFDDQFSVERPDGSNFTLKIRSTKLEDSAMYFCASTRKDGYTFGSGTRLTVV.

The chain couples TRBV28 to TRBJ2-1; the match to TRBD2 covers 13 bases. Losses at the gene ends were 5 bases for V and 7 bases for J; bases not matched to a gene: 8. CDR1 and CDR2 from the germline V gene are MDHEN and SYDVKM. This CDR3 has 16 amino acids. CDR3 sequence: CASSSRTSGSGNEQFF. The CDR3 bases are TGTGCCAGCAGTAGCCGGACTAGCGGGAGTGGAAATGAGCAGTTCTTC.

V usage is TRBV14 and J usage is TRBJ1-2, with unresolved D. V lost 10 bases, J lost 1 base, and 10 bases lay in between. This CDR3 is built from 12 residues. CDR1 is SGHDN, CDR2 FVKESK, per germline. Written as DNA, the CDR3 is TGTGCCACGTCCTACAGTAACTATGGCTACACCTTC. It translates to CATSYSNYGYTF.

The chain combines TRBV28 with TRBJ2-2, with D possibly matching TRBD1 (5 bases). This CDR3 region has 16 residues. Trimming took 2 bases from V and 2 from J, leaving 12 bases between them. CDR1 MDHEN and CDR2 SYDVKM come from the germline V gene. CDR3 protein: CASSLPVTGNTGELFF. The CDR3, as DNA: TGTGCCAGCAGTTTACCTGTCACAGGCAACACCGGGGAGCTGTTTTTT.

The chain carries TRBV4-1 and TRBJ2-6; D unclear. With 6 bases removed from V and 1 base from J, the gap between germline ends came to 10 bases. CDR1 and CDR2 from the germline V gene are MGHRA and YSYEKL. This CDR3 is 15 amino acids long. The CDR3 coding sequence is TGCGCCAGCAGTCAATATGTTTCTGGGGCCAACGTCCTGACTTTC. Amino acid sequence: CASSQYVSGANVLTF.

This chain joins TRBV12-5 and TRBJ2-1; TRBD1 matches at 8 bases. CDR1 and CDR2 from the germline V gene are LGHNT and FRNRAP. The CDR3 consists of 18 residues. Trimming cost V 2 bases and J 1 base; bases outside gene matches: 10. The CDR3 here is CASGLQGAGIRSYNEQFF. The DNA for the CDR3 is TGTGCTAGTGGTTTGCAGGGGGCGGGTATTAGGTCCTACAATGAGCAGTTCTTC.

V and J are TRBV6-5 and TRBJ2-7; TRBD2 aligns across 11 bases. CDR3 length equals 13 residues. Germline values: CDR1 MNHEY, CDR2 SVGAGI. CDR3 nucleotides: TGTGCAGGGGGACTAGCGGCCTCCTACGAGCAGTACTTC. The encoded protein is CAGGLAASYEQYF.

The gene calls are TRBV5-1 and TRBJ2-1, with TRBD2 as a possible D gene (6 bases). This CDR3 has 16 residues. CDR1 is SGHRS and CDR2 is YFSETQ in the germline V gene. V dropped 5 bases and J dropped 7 bases, with 22 bases sitting between them. The CDR3 DNA reads as TGCGCCAGCAGTGAGAGCGGGTACGTGAGAACTAATGAGCAGTTCTTC. This gives the protein CASSESGYVRTNEQFF.

This clone was picked up a small number of times. The J gene is TRBJ1-4, the V gene TRBV9; D is perhaps TRBD1 (5 bases). The CDR3 contains 18 residues. Deletions cut 0 bases from V and 0 bases from J, with 15 bases between. Germline V gives CDR1 SGDLS, CDR2 YYNGEE. This chain's CDR3 is CASSVGRGEVATNEKLFF. CDR3 nucleotide sequence: TGTGCCAGCAGCGTAGGACGGGGGGAAGTCGCAACTAATGAAAAACTGTTTTTT.

The V gene is TRBV5-1, the J gene TRBJ2-3; possibly TRBD2 for D (6 bases). The CDR3 is 16 amino acids. The germline V gene encodes CDR1 SGHRS and CDR2 YFSETQ. Trimming shortened V by 0 bases and J by 3 bases, and 14 bases separated the two germline ends. The CDR3 sequence: CASSLAEGGRTDTQYF. CDR3 sequence (DNA): TGCGCCAGCAGCTTGGCCGAGGGAGGCCGGACAGATACGCAGTATTTT.

This sequence joins TRBV4-1 and TRBJ1-4, with D uncertain. CDR1 and CDR2 from the germline V gene are MGHRA and YSYEKL. Deletions cut 1 base from V and 10 bases from J, with 10 bases between. The CDR3 totals 13 residues. The CDR3 is CASSQGGRGKLFF. CDR3 nucleotide sequence: TGCGCCAGCAGCCAAGGGGGTCGGGGAAAACTGTTTTTT.

Remarks on this clone: This sample also contains other DNA sequences that code for the same CDR3. The chain employs TRBV2 and TRBJ1-1, with TRBD1 matching over 9 bases. This CDR3 is 14 amino acids long. Looked up from germline, CDR1 is SNHLY and CDR2 is FYNNEI. V lost 6 bases to trimming and J lost 1 base; unmatched junction nucleotides: 3. The CDR3, as DNA: TGTGCCAGCAGCGCGGACAGGGGGAACACTGAAGCTTTCTTT. Protein sequence: CASSADRGNTEAFF.